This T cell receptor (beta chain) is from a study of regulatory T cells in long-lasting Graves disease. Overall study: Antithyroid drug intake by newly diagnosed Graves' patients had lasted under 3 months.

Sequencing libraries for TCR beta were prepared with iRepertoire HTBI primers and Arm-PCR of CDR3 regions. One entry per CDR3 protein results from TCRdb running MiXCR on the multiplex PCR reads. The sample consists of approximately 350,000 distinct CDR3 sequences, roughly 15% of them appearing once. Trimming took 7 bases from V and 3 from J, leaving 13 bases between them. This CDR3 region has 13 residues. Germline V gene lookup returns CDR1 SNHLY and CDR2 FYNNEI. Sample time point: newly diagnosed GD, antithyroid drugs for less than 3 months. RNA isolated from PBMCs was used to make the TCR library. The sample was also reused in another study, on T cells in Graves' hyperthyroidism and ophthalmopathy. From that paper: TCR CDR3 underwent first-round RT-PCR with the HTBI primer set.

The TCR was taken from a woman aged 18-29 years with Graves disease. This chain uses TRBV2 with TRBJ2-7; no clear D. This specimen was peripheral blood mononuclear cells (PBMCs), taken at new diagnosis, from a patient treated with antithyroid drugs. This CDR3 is CASISGGDYEQYF. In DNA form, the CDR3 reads TGTGCCAGCATTAGTGGCGGAGACTACGAGCAGTACTTC.